Listed here are 32 T cell receptor beta chains from one sample, sequenced in a study of cytomegalovirus exposure and HLA in healthy donors. Amplification used 60 Vbeta primers and 13 Jbeta primers. Assay used: immunoSEQ multiplex PCR; TCRdb lists only in-frame clones, some missing. Of approximately 200,000 clones listed, more than 65% were seen once; the top ten hold 3% to 4%. Sequencing input: PBMCs. The receptor source for this set is a woman younger than 45 in good health and CMV-seropositive.

The V and J genes are TRBV7-9 and TRBJ1-1, with 10 nucleotides matching TRBD1. Trimming at V came to 0 bases and at J to 6 bases, leaving 4 bases not matched to a gene. Germline values: CDR1 SEHNR, CDR2 FQNEAQ (reference sequence). There are 15 residues in the CDR3. The CDR3 loop reads CASSLAGTGDAEAFF. CDR3 nucleotides: TGTGCCAGCAGCTTAGCCGGGACAGGGGACGCTGAAGCTTTCTTT.

The chain uses TRBV7-9 and TRBJ2-3, with 9 bases lining up with TRBD2. With V trimmed by 1 base and J by 3 bases, 5 bases remained unmatched. Germline assignment: CDR1 SEHNR and CDR2 FQNEAQ (reference sequence). This CDR3 comprises 16 residues. CDR3 DNA: TGTGCCAGCAGCTTAGGAGCTAGCGGGAAGACAGATACGCAGTATTTT. The encoded protein is CASSLGASGKTDTQYF.

The chain couples TRBV27 to TRBJ2-1; 7 bases are a match to TRBD1. Germline CDR1 and CDR2: MNHEY and SMNVEV (reference sequence). The CDR3 consists of 14 residues. Trimming cost V 5 bases and J 6 bases; bases outside gene matches: 7. The CDR3 loop is CASSRSTGFNEQFF. CDR3 in DNA: TGTGCCAGCAGTCGCTCGACAGGGTTCAATGAGCAGTTCTTC.

This chain joins TRBV4-2 and TRBJ2-2; D unclear. CDR1 is LGHNA and CDR2 is YNFKEQ in the germline V gene. V lost 0 bases, J lost 0 bases, and 8 bases lay in between. The CDR3 consists of 16 residues. The CDR3 DNA reads TGTGCCAGCAGCCAAGATCGAGACACGAACACCGGGGAGCTGTTTTTT. It is translated as CASSQDRDTNTGELFF.

The rearrangement joins TRBV6-5 to TRBJ1-4, with D perhaps matching TRBD1 (6 bases). Trimming removed 5 bases at V and 8 bases at J, with 15 bases between. Germline lookup yields CDR1 MNHEY and CDR2 SVGAGI. The CDR3 has 14 residues. Written as DNA, the CDR3 is TGTGCCAGCAGTAAAACAGGGCGGGAGGAAAAACTGTTTTTT. Amino acids: CASSKTGREEKLFF.

This rearrangement joins TRBV14 to TRBJ1-2; D gene uncertain. The germline V gene has CDR1 SGHDN and CDR2 FVKESK. V lost 0 bases and J 5 bases, leaving 7 bases between the germline ends. The CDR3 is 13 amino acids. Here the CDR3 reads CASSQDRQYGYTF. CDR3 in DNA: TGTGCCAGCAGCCAAGACAGGCAGTATGGCTACACCTTC.

This clone was seen only a few times. J is TRBJ1-2 and V is TRBV12-2. TRBV12-2 is a pseudogene locus. This CDR3 is built from 14 residues. The CDR3 region has the DNA TGTGCAAGTCGCTTCGGGGCTGCGGGGGGCGGCTACACCTTC. Protein: CASRFGAAGGGYTF.

The chain has TRBV5-1 and TRBJ2-7; D not certain. CDR1 and CDR2 from the germline V gene are SGHRS and YFSETQ. Trimming left V 3 bases short and J 1 base short, with 2 bases between. The CDR3 is 11 residues long. This CDR3 is CASSSSYEQYF. CDR3 coding DNA: TGCGCCAGCAGCTCTTCCTACGAGCAGTACTTC.

This sequence joins TRBV11-2 and TRBJ1-1, with D possibly TRBD1 on 5 matching bases. V gave up 6 bases and J gave up 1 base, with 15 bases separating them. In germline, CDR1 is SGHAT, CDR2 FQNNGV. This CDR3 contains 15 residues. The CDR3 nucleotides read TGTGCCAGCAGTTCCCAGACAACAGGGAACACTGAAGCTTTCTTT. This gives the protein CASSSQTTGNTEAFF.

The chain has TRBV11-2 and TRBJ2-3, with D tentatively TRBD1 (7 bases). CDR3 length equals 15 residues. Germline CDR1 reads SGHAT; CDR2 reads FQNNGV. The germline V and J ends were trimmed by 1 base and 5 bases, with 13 bases remaining between them. The CDR3 DNA reads TGTGCCAGCAGCTTAGTCGGGACAGCGGGAGATACGCAGTATTTT. Translating it yields CASSLVGTAGDTQYF.

The V and J genes are TRBV6-6 and TRBJ1-2; the D is unclear. Germline V gene sequence: CDR1 MNHNY, CDR2 SVGAGI (reference sequence). CDR3 size: 14 residues. Trimming stripped 6 bases from V and 1 base from J, with 12 bases between. CDR3 sequence reads: CASSLEGVNYGYTF. Written as DNA, the CDR3 is TGTGCCAGCAGCCTAGAGGGAGTTAACTATGGCTACACCTTC.

This chain links TRBV11-3 with TRBJ2-2, with 11 bases aligning to TRBD1. CDR1 is SGHNT, CDR2 YENEEA, per germline. The CDR3 spans 15 residues. With V trimmed by 5 bases and J by 6 bases, 5 bases remained unmatched. The DNA of the CDR3 is TGTGCCAGCAGCCTCGGACAGGGGGCGGCCGGGGAGCTGTTTTTT. It specifies CASSLGQGAAGELFF.

V is TRBV9 and J is TRBJ2-5, with 11 bases identical to TRBD2. Trimming took 3 bases from V and 1 from J; bases not matched to a gene: 2. Looked up from germline, CDR1 is SGDLS and CDR2 is YYNGEE. CDR3 length: 15 residues. The CDR3 spells CASSGGTSGQETQYF. Here the CDR3 DNA reads TGTGCCAGCAGCGGGGGGACTAGCGGCCAAGAGACCCAGTACTTC.

The chain employs TRBV7-2 and TRBJ1-3; TRBD1 might be the D (6 bases). Per germline, CDR1 SGHTA and CDR2 FQGNSA. Trimming removed 6 bases from V and 0 bases from J, with 12 bases in between. CDR3 length: 15 amino acids. As DNA, the CDR3 is TGTGCCAGCAGTCCACACAGGGTCTCTGGAAACACCATATATTTT. Its translation is CASSPHRVSGNTIYF.

The chain links TRBV10-3 to TRBJ2-6; 7 nucleotides align to TRBD1. Germline lookup yields CDR1 ENHRY and CDR2 SYGVKD. The CDR3 runs to 17 residues. V trimming: 7 bases; J trimming: 0 bases; junction bases outside the gene matches: 9. The chain's CDR3 is CAINDRTGDSGANVLTF. As DNA, the CDR3 is TGTGCCATCAATGACCGGACAGGAGACTCTGGGGCCAACGTCCTGACTTTC.

The rearrangement links TRBV11-2 to TRBJ2-1; D may be TRBD2 (5 bases). V was clipped by 3 bases and J by 7 bases, with 7 bases between them. This CDR3 has 12 residues. Per germline, CDR1 SGHAT and CDR2 FQNNGV. The CDR3, as DNA: TGTGCCAGCAGCTTTTCGGGAAATGAGCAGTTCTTC. Its translation: CASSFSGNEQFF.

The chain combines TRBV4-1 with TRBJ2-7; TRBD2 might be the D (6 bases). The germline V gene has CDR1 MGHRA and CDR2 YSYEKL. V dropped 4 bases and J dropped 1 base, with 26 bases sitting between them. The CDR3 covers 19 residues. The CDR3 here is CASSLIAESRLVGSYEQYF. CDR3 DNA: TGCGCCAGCAGCCTAATAGCGGAAAGTCGTCTGGTGGGATCCTACGAGCAGTACTTC.

This chain connects TRBV19 to TRBJ1-1, with D unresolved. CDR1 is LNHDA, CDR2 SQIVND, per germline (reference sequence). The CDR3 extends over 13 amino acids. Deletions cut 5 bases from V and 1 base from J, with 8 bases between. CDR3 DNA sequence: TGTGCCAGTAGTTCAGGCACGAACACTGAAGCTTTCTTT. Translated: CASSSGTNTEAFF.

This sequence joins TRBV6-5 and TRBJ1-4; 11 bases align to TRBD1. The CDR3 is 15 residues long. The ends lost 5 bases at V and 7 bases at J; junction bases unmatched: 6. Germline CDR1 and CDR2: MNHEY and SVGAGI. CDR3: CASSTGTGGSEKLFF. The CDR3 DNA is TGTGCCAGCAGTACCGGGACAGGGGGTAGTGAAAAACTGTTTTTT.

The gene calls are TRBV11-2 and TRBJ2-3; the match to TRBD2 covers 8 bases. Germline values: CDR1 SGHAT, CDR2 FQNNGV. This CDR3 has 16 amino acids. The ends lost 1 base at V and 0 bases at J; junction bases unmatched: 3. The CDR3 nucleotides are TGTGCCAGCAGCTTAGGTACTAGCGGTAGCACAGATACGCAGTATTTT. Its translation: CASSLGTSGSTDTQYF.

This clone was picked up a small number of times. The chain is built from TRBV5-8 and TRBJ1-2; D possibly corresponds to TRBD1 (5 bases). The CDR3 totals 18 residues. V was trimmed by 3 bases and J by 0 bases, leaving 21 bases between them. Germline assignment: CDR1 SGHTS and CDR2 YDEGEE. CDR3 amino acids: CASSYRFRRTGANYGYTF. For the CDR3, the DNA is TGTGCCAGCAGCTACCGATTTAGGAGGACGGGGGCTAACTATGGCTACACCTTC.

The gene calls are TRBV7-2 and TRBJ1-2, with 8 nucleotides matching TRBD1. CDR1 is SGHTA and CDR2 is FQGNSA in the germline V gene. The CDR3 is 15 residues long. With 5 bases clipped from V and 1 base from J, the junction kept 6 bases outside the gene matches. The CDR3 reads CASSVTGAVNYGYTF. CDR3 in DNA: TGTGCCAGCAGCGTGACAGGGGCCGTTAACTATGGCTACACCTTC.

Remarks on this clone: This may stem from a read error, because a much larger clone lies one nucleotide away. Other DNA sequences of this sample code for an identical CDR3. The chain employs TRBV28 and TRBJ1-2; 10 bases align to TRBD1. The CDR3 covers 17 residues. Germline V gene sequence: CDR1 MDHEN, CDR2 SYDVKM. The V and J ends lost 6 bases and 2 bases, in that order; junction bases with no gene match: 12. CDR3 in amino acids: CASRPGTGAGGNYGYTF. Here the CDR3 DNA reads TGTGCCAGCAGGCCTGGGACAGGGGCCGGGGGGAACTATGGCTACACCTTC.

V is TRBV6-6 and J is TRBJ2-7; TRBD2 agrees at 15 bases. Germline CDR1 reads MNHNY; CDR2 reads SVGAGI (reference sequence). V shed 2 bases, J shed 6 bases, and the junction held 5 bases outside the gene matches. The CDR3 is made up of 16 amino acids. The CDR3 region has the DNA TGTGCCAGCAGTTACATCGGACTAGCGGGAGGGGGCGAGCAGTACTTC. Amino acids: CASSYIGLAGGGEQYF.

This clone appeared a single time. V gene TRBV19 combines with J gene TRBJ2-2, with TRBD2 identical over 10 bases. This CDR3 region has 15 residues. The germline V gene has CDR1 LNHDA and CDR2 SQIVND (reference sequence). V was clipped by 4 bases and J by 1 base; unmatched bases: 0. This CDR3 is CASSRLAGNTGELFF. In DNA form, the CDR3 reads TGTGCCAGTAGTAGACTAGCGGGGAACACCGGGGAGCTGTTTTTT.

The rearrangement links TRBV5-6 to TRBJ2-1; maybe TRBD2 (5 bases). V dropped 2 bases and J dropped 7 bases, with 10 bases sitting between them. The CDR3 runs to 13 residues. Germline CDR1 SGHDT, CDR2 YYEEEE. The CDR3 region is CASSLKRKNEQFF. CDR3 nucleotides: TGTGCCAGCAGCTTAAAGCGGAAAAATGAGCAGTTCTTC.

This clone turned up a few times. The rearrangement joins TRBV2 to TRBJ2-7; TRBD1 aligns across 7 bases. The length of the CDR3 is 12 residues. Trimming at V came to 6 bases and at J to 11 bases, leaving 10 bases not matched to a gene. Germline-derived CDR1 and CDR2 are SNHLY and FYNNEI. This CDR3 is CASSVTGQVEYF. CDR3 sequence (DNA): TGTGCCAGCAGCGTGACAGGGCAGGTAGAGTACTTC.

V usage is TRBV10-3 and J usage is TRBJ1-3, with D hard to call. CDR1 and CDR2 from the germline V gene are ENHRY and SYGVKD. The CDR3 is 14 amino acids. V was shortened by 2 bases and J by 2 bases, with 7 bases between the two germline ends. CDR3 sequence reads: CAISELGTGNTIYF. CDR3 nucleotides: TGTGCCATCAGTGAGCTAGGTACTGGAAACACCATATATTTT.

In the case of this clone: The junction does not match germline at one end; this may be a read error. The genes are TRBV7-7 and TRBJ2-7, with 7 positions matching TRBD1. This CDR3 region has 13 residues. In germline, CDR1 is SSHAT, CDR2 FNYEAQ (reference sequence). The CDR3 nucleotides are TGTGCTAGCAGCGTCGGGACAGACTACGAGCAGTACTTC. It translates to CASSVGTDYEQYF.

The chain couples TRBV5-4 to TRBJ2-1; 12 positions agree with TRBD2. With 2 bases clipped from V and 2 bases from J, the junction kept 2 bases outside the gene matches. Germline lookup yields CDR1 SGHNT and CDR2 YYREEE (reference sequence). CDR3 length equals 16 residues. CDR3 sequence (DNA): TGTGCCAGCAGCTTTCGACTAGCGGGGGCCTACAATGAGCAGTTCTTC. Translation gives CASSFRLAGAYNEQFF.

The chain joins TRBV5-4 to TRBJ1-2; D is ambiguous. Germline values: CDR1 SGHNT, CDR2 YYREEE (reference sequence). V gave up 0 bases and J gave up 4 bases, with 13 bases separating them. The CDR3 is made up of 15 amino acids. CDR3 loop: CASSLAAAEFYGYTF. The CDR3 DNA reads as TGTGCCAGCAGCTTGGCCGCCGCGGAATTCTATGGCTACACCTTC.

The chain has TRBV10-1 and TRBJ2-5; TRBD2 aligns across 13 bases. V dropped 4 bases and J dropped 1; count of bases not matched to a gene: 9. Germline V CDR1 and CDR2: WNHNN, SYGVQD (reference sequence). CDR3 size: 18 residues. Written as DNA, the CDR3 is TGCGCCAGCAGTGGGGGACTAGCGGGAAAGGTCCCCCAAGAGACCCAGTACTTC. Residues: CASSGGLAGKVPQETQYF.